The present entry profiles one TCR beta chain with its context. Antigen: not known. Other DNA sequences within the sample encode an identical CDR3. The source of the sample is a study of shared clonotypes between healthy human individuals. For the study at large: A donor's plate count was three for CD4 naive and three for CD4 memory; CD8 naive had two and CD8 memory one. Study-level results: It was observed that roughly 5.1% of naive CD4 clonotypes were shared across a handful of donors.

Over several immunoSEQ plates, each subset's genomic DNA was distributed in even portions. Data came from immunoSEQ multiplex PCR; TCRdb stores just in-frame clones and leaves some out. The sample yields about 2 million clones, about 95% seen once. Germline V gene data show CDR1 as SGHAT and CDR2 as FQNNGV. This CDR3 region has 12 residues. Trimming stripped 5 bases from V and 4 bases from J, with 9 bases between. The source material was naive CD4+ T cells sorted from blood. Subset described: CD45RA+ positively selected. The V call is TRBV11-2, the J call TRBJ2-7; D may be TRBD2 (6 bases). The receptor was isolated from a man between 18 and 29 years old in good health. In DNA form, the CDR3 reads TGTGCCAGCAGCCCGGGACTTTACGAGCAGTACTTC. It encodes CASSPGLYEQYF. Combining the CDR3 with reference TRBV11-2 and TRBJ2-7 gives the whole variable domain EAGVAQSPRYKIIEKRQSVAFWCNPISGHATLYWYQQILGQGPKLLIQFQNNGVVDDSQLPKDRFSAERLKGVDSTLKIQPAKLEDSAVYLCASSPGLYEQYFGPGTRLTVT.